Listed below are T cell receptor beta chains from one sample, sequenced in a study of PD-L1 blockade in urothelial cancer. The method was immunoSEQ multiplex PCR; TCRdb's version includes in-frame clones alone and lacks a portion of them. The data hold fewer than 100,000 clones, with approximately 86% observed a single time. The specimen comprised PBMCs, sampled around atezolizumab (anti-PD-L1) treatment. The origin of the receptors is a man between 40 and 49 years old with urothelial cancer. Both conserved end residues are part of each CDR3. The order of the fields is V gene, J gene, CDR3 protein.

V gene: TRBV5-5
J gene: TRBJ2-1
CDR3 protein: CASSLSRTSGSYNEQFF

V gene: TRBV5-1
J gene: TRBJ1-1
CDR3 protein: CASSLAGRDEAFF

V gene: TRBV6-4
J gene: TRBJ1-1
CDR3 protein: CASRPGGEAFF

V gene: TRBV19
J gene: TRBJ2-2
CDR3 protein: CASSRASAARGGELFF

V gene: TRBV28
J gene: TRBJ1-2
CDR3 protein: CASSLSWGQGGGYTF

V gene: TRBV28
J gene: TRBJ2-1
CDR3 protein: CASRTTDSRNEQFF

V gene: TRBV14
J gene: TRBJ2-7
CDR3 protein: CASSRDRVRYEQYF

V gene: TRBV9
J gene: TRBJ1-5
CDR3 protein: CASSVGQGFGQPQHF

V gene: TRBV18
J gene: TRBJ1-2
CDR3 protein: CASSDGQSANYGYTF

V gene: TRBV7-9
J gene: TRBJ1-3
CDR3 protein: CASSFGQGWGTGNTIYF

V gene: TRBV4-2
J gene: TRBJ2-5
CDR3 protein: CASSSTSVGETQYF

V gene: TRBV27
J gene: TRBJ2-1
CDR3 protein: CASSGLAGGNEQFF

V gene: TRBV18
J gene: TRBJ2-7
CDR3 protein: CASSPEVIAGRYEQYF

V gene: TRBV6-6
J gene: TRBJ2-7
CDR3 protein: CASTSGTGGMGQYF

V gene: TRBV4-1
J gene: TRBJ2-3
CDR3 protein: CASSQEGGDTQYF

V gene: TRBV4-2
J gene: TRBJ2-1
CDR3 protein: CASSPGGTSGNYNEQFF

V gene: TRBV11-3
J gene: TRBJ2-7
CDR3 protein: CASSSGLAGASVGEQYF

V gene: TRBV7-2
J gene: TRBJ2-7
CDR3 protein: CASSFHEGVRAYEQYF